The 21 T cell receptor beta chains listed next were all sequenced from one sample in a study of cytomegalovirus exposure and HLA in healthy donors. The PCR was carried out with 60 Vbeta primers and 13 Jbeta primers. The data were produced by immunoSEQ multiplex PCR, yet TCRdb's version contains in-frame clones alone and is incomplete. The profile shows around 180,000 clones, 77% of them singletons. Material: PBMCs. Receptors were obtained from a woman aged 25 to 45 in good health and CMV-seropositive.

The CDR3 nucleotides are TGTGCCAGCAGCGTAGCAGGGGGAGAGCGTGAAAAACTGTTTTTT. Translation gives CASSVAGGEREKLFF. V is TRBV9 and J is TRBJ1-4; 7 nucleotides agree with TRBD1. After removal of 0 bases from V and 7 bases from J, the junction contained 6 bases not matched to a gene. The length of the CDR3 is 15 residues. The germline V gene has CDR1 SGDLS and CDR2 YYNGEE.

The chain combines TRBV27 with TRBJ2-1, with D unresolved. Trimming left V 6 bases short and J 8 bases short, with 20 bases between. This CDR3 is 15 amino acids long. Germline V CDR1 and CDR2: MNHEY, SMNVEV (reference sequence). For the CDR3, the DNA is TGTGCCAGCAGGCTAATCCCCAACTCGGTCTATGAGCAGTTCTTC. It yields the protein CASRLIPNSVYEQFF.

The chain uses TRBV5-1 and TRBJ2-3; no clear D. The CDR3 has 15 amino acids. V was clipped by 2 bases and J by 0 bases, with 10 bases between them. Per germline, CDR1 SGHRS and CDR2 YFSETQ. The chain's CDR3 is CASSLSGASTDTQYF. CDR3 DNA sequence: TGCGCCAGCAGCTTATCCGGAGCTAGCACAGATACGCAGTATTTT.

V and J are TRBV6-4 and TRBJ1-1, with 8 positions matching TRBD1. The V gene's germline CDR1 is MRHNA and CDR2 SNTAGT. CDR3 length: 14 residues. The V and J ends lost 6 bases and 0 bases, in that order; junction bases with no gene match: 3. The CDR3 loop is CASSLTGVNTEAFF. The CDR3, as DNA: TGTGCCAGCAGCCTGACAGGGGTGAACACTGAAGCTTTCTTT.

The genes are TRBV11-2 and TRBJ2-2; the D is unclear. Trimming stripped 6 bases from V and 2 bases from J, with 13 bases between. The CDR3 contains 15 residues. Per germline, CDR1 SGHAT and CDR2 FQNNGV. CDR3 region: CASSHLRLNTGELFF. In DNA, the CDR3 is TGTGCCAGCAGTCACCTGCGGCTCAACACCGGGGAGCTGTTTTTT.

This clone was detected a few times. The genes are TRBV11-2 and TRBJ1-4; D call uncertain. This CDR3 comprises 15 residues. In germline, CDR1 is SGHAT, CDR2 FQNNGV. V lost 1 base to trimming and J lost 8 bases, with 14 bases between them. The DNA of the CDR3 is TGTGCCAGCAGCTTAGGGAATGGCCTCGGGGAAAAACTGTTTTTT. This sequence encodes CASSLGNGLGEKLFF.

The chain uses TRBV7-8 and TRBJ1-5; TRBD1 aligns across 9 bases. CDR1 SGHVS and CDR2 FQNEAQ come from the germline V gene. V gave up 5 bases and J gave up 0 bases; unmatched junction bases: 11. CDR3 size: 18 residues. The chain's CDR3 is CASSTLYTGGNSNQPQHF. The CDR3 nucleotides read TGTGCCAGCAGCACCCTTTATACAGGGGGCAATAGCAATCAGCCCCAGCATTTT.

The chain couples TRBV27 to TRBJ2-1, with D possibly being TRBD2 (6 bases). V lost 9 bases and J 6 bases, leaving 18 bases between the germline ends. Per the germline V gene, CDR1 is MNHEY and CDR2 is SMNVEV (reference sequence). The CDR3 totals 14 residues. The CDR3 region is CASTSLARGNEQFF. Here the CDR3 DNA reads TGTGCCAGTACTTCCCTAGCGAGGGGCAATGAGCAGTTCTTC.

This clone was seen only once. The DNA of the CDR3 is TGTGCCAGCAGCGTTGGGACAGGGGAACTAGCGGGTATCACAGATACGCAGTATTTT. It is translated as CASSVGTGELAGITDTQYF. The rearrangement joins TRBV9 to TRBJ2-3, with D possibly matching TRBD1 (10 bases). Between the trimmed V and J ends, which lost 2 bases and 2 bases, there was a span of 24 bases. The CDR3 spans 19 residues. CDR1 is SGDLS, CDR2 YYNGEE, per germline. Together with reference TRBV9 and TRBJ2-3, the CDR3 gives the full variable domain: DSGVTQTPKHLITATGQRVTLRCSPRSGDLSVYWYQQSLDQGLQFLIQYYNGEERAKGNILERFSAQQFPDLHSELNLSSLELGDSALYFCASSVGTGELAGITDTQYFGPGTRLTVL.

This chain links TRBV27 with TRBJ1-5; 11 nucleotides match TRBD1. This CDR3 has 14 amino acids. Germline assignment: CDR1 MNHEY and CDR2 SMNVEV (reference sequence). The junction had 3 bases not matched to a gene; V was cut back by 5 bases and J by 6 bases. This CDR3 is CASSPDRGRQPQHF. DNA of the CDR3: TGTGCCAGCAGTCCGGACAGGGGGCGTCAGCCCCAGCATTTT.

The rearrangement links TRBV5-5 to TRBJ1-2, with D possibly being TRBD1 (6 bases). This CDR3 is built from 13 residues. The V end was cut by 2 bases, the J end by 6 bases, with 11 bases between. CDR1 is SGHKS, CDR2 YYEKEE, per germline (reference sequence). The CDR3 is CASSFRGGDGYTF. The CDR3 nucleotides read TGTGCCAGCAGCTTCAGGGGCGGCGATGGCTACACCTTC.

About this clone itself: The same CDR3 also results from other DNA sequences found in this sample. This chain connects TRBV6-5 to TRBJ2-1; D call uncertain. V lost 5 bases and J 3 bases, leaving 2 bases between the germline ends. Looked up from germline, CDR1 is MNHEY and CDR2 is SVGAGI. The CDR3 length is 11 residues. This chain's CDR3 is CASSRYNEQFF. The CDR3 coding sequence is TGTGCCAGCAGTCGCTACAATGAGCAGTTCTTC.

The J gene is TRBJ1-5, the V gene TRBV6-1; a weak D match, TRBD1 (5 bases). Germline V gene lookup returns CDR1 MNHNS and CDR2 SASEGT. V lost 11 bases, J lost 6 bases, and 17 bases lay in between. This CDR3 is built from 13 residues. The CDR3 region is CASKAGSGQPQHF. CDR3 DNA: TGTGCCTCCAAGGCAGGGTCGGGTCAGCCCCAGCATTTT.

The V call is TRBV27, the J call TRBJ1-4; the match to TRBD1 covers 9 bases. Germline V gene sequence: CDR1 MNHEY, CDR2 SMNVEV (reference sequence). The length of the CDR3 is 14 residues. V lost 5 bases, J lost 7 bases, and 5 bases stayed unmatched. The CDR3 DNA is TGTGCCAGCAGTCCCCGGACAGGGGTTGAAAAACTGTTTTTT. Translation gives CASSPRTGVEKLFF.

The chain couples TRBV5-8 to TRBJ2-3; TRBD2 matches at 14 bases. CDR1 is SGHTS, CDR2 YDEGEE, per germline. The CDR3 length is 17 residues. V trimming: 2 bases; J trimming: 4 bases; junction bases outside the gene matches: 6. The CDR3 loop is CASSFESGLAGADTQYF. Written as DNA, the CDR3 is TGTGCCAGCAGCTTCGAATCGGGACTAGCGGGAGCAGATACGCAGTATTTT.

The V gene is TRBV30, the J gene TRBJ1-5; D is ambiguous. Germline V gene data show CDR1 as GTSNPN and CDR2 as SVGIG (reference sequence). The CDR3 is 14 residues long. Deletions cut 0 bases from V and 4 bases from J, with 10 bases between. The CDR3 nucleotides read TGTGCCTGGAGTGTACGCAGTCTGAATCAGCCCCAGCATTTT. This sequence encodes CAWSVRSLNQPQHF.

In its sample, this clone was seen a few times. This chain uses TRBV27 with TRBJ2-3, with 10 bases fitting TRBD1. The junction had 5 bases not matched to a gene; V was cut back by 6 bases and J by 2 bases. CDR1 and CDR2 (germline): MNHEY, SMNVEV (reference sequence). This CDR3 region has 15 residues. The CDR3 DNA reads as TGTGCCAGCAGCCCCGGGACAGGGGCCACAGATACGCAGTATTTT. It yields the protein CASSPGTGATDTQYF.

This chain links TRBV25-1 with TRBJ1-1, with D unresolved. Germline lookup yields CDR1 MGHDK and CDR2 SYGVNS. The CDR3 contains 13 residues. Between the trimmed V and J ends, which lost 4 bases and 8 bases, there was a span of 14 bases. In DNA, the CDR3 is TGTGCCAGCAGTGTGGGAGGGCCTGCGGAAGCTTTCTTT. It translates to CASSVGGPAEAFF.

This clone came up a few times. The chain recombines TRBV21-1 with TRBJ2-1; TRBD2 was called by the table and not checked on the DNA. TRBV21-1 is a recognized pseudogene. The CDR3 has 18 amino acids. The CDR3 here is CASSKSRGTSGFDNEQFF. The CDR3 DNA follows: TGTGCCAGCAGCAAATCCCGGGGGACTAGCGGGTTCGACAATGAGCAGTTCTTC.

The CDR3 reads CASSLGIHRGGYTF. The CDR3 nucleotides read TGTGCCAGCAGCTTAGGTATCCATAGAGGCGGCTACACCTTC. This chain uses TRBV13 with TRBJ1-2; no clear D. Trimming left V 0 bases short and J 8 bases short, with 13 bases between. Per the germline V gene, CDR1 is PRHDT and CDR2 is FYEKMQ (reference sequence). The CDR3 is made up of 14 amino acids.

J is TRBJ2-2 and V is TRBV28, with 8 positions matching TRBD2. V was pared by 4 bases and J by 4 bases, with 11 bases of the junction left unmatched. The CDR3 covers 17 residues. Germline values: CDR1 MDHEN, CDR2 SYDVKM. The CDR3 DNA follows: TGTGCCAGCAGTTCCCTGTCGCGGGGGGCAGGCACCGGGGAGCTGTTTTTT. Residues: CASSSLSRGAGTGELFF.